The 2 T cell receptor beta chains listed next were all sequenced from one sample in a study of CD8 T cells in ankylosing spondylitis. TCRdb ran MiXCR on the 5' RACE reads and lists one entry per CDR3 protein. The table includes 300,000 to 400,000 distinct CDR3 sequences, roughly 11% detected once. Sequencing input: blood, either unsorted or a sorted T cell fraction (not recorded which). Every receptor here comes from a female donor with ankylosing spondylitis or in good health (not recorded which).

This clonotype was seen a few times. The chain combines TRBV5-1 with TRBJ2-3; 9 nucleotides match TRBD1. The CDR3 totals 15 residues. Germline V gene lookup returns CDR1 SGHRS and CDR2 YFSETQ. Trimming cost V 9 bases and J 4 bases; bases outside gene matches: 12. The DNA for the CDR3 is TGCGCCACCAGAGGAGGACAGGGGATAGCAGATACGCAGTATTTT. Its protein is CATRGGQGIADTQYF.

This clonotype was seen only a few times. The chain is built from TRBV25-1 and TRBJ2-7; D is undetermined. There are 11 residues in the CDR3. V was clipped by 1 base and J by 13 bases, with 11 bases between them. Per germline, CDR1 MGHDK and CDR2 SYGVNS. CDR3 coding DNA: TGTGCCAGCAGTGAATTTGGCAGAGCTTACTTC. This codes for CASSEFGRAYF.